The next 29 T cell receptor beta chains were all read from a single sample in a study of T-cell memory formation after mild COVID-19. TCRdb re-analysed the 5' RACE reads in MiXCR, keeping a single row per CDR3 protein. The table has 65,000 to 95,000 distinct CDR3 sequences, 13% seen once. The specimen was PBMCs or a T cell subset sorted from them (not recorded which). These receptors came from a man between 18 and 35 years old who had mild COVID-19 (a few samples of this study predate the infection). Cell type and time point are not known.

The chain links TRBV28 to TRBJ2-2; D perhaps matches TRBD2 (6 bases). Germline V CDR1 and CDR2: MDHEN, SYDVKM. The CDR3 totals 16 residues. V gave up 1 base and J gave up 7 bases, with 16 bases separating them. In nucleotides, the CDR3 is TGTGCCAGCAGTTTATCCAGACTAGGCCCGTTCGGGGAGCTGTTTTTT. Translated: CASSLSRLGPFGELFF. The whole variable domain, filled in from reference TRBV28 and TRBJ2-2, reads DVKVTQSSRYLVKRTGEKVFLECVQDMDHENMFWYRQDPGLGLRLIYFSYDVKMKEKGDIPEGYSVSREKKERFSLILESASTNQTSMYLCASSLSRLGPFGELFFGEGSRLTVL.

Written as DNA, the CDR3 is TGCGCCAGCAGCCAAGCCACGGGATCCGCCTACGAGCAGTACGTC. The encoded protein is CASSQATGSAYEQYV. The rearrangement links TRBV4-1 to TRBJ2-7, with a weak D call TRBD2 (5 bases). The CDR3 covers 15 residues. The V end lost 1 base, the J end lost 2 bases, and 12 bases lay between the germline ends. CDR1 is MGHRA, CDR2 YSYEKL, per germline.

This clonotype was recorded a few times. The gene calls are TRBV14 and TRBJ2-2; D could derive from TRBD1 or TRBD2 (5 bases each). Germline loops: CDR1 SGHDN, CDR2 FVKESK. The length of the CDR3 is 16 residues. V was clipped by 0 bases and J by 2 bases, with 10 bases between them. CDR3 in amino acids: CASSQERGLNTGELFF. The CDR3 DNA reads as TGTGCCAGCAGCCAAGAACGGGGCCTAAACACCGGGGAGCTGTTTTTT.

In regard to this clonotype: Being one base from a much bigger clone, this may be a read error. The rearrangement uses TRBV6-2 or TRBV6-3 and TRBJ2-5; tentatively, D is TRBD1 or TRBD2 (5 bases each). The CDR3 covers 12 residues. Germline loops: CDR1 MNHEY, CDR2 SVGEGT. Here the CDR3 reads CAATGADGTKYF. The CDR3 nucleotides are TGTGCCGCCACCGGGGCCGACGGGACCAAGTACTTC.

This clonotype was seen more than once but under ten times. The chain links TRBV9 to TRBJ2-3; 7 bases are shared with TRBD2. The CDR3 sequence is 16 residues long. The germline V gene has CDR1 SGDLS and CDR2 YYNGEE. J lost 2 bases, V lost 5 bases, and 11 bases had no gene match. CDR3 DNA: TGTGCCAGCAGTGATGATAGCGGGTATAACACAGATACGCAGTATTTT. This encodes CASSDDSGYNTDTQYF.

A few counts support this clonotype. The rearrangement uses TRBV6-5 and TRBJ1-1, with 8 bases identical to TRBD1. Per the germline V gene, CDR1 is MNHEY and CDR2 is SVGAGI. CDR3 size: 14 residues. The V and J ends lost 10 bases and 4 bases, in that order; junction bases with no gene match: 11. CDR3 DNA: TGTGCCACCCGACTCGGACAGGGTCCCACTGAAGCTTTCTTT. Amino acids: CATRLGQGPTEAFF.

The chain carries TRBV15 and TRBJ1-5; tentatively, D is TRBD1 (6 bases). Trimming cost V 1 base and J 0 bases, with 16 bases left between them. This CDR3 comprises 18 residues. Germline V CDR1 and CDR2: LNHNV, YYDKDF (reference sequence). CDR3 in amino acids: CATSRGLGATTSNQPQHF. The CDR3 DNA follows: TGTGCCACCAGCAGAGGTTTGGGGGCTACTACTAGCAATCAGCCCCAGCATTTT.

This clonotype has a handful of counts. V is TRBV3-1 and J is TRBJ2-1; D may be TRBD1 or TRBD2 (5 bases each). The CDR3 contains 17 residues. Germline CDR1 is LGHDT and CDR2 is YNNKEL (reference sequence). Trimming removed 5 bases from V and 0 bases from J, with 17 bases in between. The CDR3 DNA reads TGTGCCAGCAGCGGCTCCGGGGCTCGGGGCTCCTACAATGAGCAGTTCTTC. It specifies CASSGSGARGSYNEQFF.

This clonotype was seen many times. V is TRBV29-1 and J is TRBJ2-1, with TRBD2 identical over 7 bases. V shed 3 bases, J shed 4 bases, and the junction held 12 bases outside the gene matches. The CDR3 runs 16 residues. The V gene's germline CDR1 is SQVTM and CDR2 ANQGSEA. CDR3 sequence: CSVDGSSGVSYNEQFF. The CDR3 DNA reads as TGCAGCGTTGATGGGTCTAGCGGTGTTAGTTACAATGAGCAGTTCTTC.

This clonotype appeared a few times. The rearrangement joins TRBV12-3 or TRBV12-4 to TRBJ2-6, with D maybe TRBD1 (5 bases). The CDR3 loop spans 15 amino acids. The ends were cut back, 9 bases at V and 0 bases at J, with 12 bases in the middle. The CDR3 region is CASGDTGSGANVLTF. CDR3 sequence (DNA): TGTGCCAGTGGGGATACAGGCTCTGGGGCCAACGTCCTGACTTTC.

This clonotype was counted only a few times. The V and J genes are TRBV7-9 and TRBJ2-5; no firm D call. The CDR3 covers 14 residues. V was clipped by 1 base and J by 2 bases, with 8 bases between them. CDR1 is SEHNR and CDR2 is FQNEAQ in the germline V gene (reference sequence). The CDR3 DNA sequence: TGTGCCAGCAGCTTAGTGGGCGTTCAAGAGACCCAGTACTTC. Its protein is CASSLVGVQETQYF.

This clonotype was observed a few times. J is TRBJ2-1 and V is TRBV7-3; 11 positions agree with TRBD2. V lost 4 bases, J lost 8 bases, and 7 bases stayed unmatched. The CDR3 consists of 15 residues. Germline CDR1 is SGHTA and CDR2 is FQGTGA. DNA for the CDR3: TGTGCCAGCAGCTCGACTAGCGGGGTTCAAGATGAGCAGTTCTTC. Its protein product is CASSSTSGVQDEQFF.

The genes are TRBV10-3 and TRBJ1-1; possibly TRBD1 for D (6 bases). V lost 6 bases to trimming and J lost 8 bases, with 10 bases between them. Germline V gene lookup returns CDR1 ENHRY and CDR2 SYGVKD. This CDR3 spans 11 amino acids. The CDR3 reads CAIRTGPEAFF. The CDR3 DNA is TGTGCCATCAGGACAGGTCCCGAAGCTTTCTTT.

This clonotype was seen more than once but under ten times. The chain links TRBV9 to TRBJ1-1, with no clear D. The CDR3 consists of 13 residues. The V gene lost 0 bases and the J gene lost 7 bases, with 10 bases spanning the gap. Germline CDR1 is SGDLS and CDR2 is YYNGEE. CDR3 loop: CASSVVTAGEAFF. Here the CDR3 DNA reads TGTGCCAGCAGCGTAGTCACAGCAGGTGAAGCTTTCTTT.

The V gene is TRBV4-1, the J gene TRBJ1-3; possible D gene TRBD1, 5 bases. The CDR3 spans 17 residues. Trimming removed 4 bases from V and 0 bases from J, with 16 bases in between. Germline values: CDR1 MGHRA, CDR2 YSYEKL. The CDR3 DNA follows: TGCGCCAGCAGCCCAGGACACGGGGCCGACTCTGGAAACACCATATATTTT. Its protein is CASSPGHGADSGNTIYF.

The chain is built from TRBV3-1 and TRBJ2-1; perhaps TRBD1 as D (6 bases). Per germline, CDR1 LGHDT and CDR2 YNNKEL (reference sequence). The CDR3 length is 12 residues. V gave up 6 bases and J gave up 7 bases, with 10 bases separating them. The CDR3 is CASRTRGNEQFF. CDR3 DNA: TGTGCCAGCAGAACCAGGGGTAATGAGCAGTTCTTC.

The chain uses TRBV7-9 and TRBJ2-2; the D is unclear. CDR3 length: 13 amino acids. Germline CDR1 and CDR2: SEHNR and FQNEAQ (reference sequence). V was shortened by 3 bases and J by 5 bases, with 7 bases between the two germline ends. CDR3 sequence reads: CASSFLRTGELFF. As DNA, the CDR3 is TGTGCCAGCAGCTTCCTTAGGACCGGGGAGCTGTTTTTT.

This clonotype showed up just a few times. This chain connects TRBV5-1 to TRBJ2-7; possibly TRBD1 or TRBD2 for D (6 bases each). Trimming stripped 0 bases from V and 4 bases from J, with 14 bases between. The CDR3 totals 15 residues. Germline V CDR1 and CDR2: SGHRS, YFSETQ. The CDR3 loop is CASSLVGGGEYEQYV. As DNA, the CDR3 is TGCGCCAGCAGCTTGGTCGGGGGCGGAGAATACGAGCAGTACGTC.

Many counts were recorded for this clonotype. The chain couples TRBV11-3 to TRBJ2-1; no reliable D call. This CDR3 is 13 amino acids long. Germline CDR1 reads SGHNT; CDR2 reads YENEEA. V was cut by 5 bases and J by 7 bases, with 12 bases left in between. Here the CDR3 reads CASSPSGWNEQFF. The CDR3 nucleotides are TGTGCCAGCAGCCCCTCCGGGTGGAATGAGCAGTTCTTC.

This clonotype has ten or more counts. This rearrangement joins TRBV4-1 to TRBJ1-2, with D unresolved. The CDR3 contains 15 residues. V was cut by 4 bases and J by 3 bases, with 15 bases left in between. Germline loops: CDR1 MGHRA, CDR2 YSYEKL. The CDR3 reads CASSRTSEGDYGYTF. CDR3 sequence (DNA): TGCGCCAGCAGCCGCACATCGGAAGGAGACTATGGCTACACCTTC.

The CDR3 DNA follows: TGCGCCAGCAGCCACCGGACAGGGGAAGCTGAGCAGTTCTTC. Translation gives CASSHRTGEAEQFF. The genes are TRBV4-1 and TRBJ2-1; 9 positions agree with TRBD1. From germline, CDR1 is MGHRA and CDR2 YSYEKL. The CDR3 is made up of 14 amino acids. V shed 3 bases, J shed 9 bases, and the junction held 6 bases outside the gene matches.

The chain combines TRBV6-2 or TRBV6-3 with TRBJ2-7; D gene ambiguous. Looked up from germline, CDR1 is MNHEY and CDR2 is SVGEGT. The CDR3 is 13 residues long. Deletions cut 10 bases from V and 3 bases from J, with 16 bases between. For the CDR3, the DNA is TGTGCCACCTGGGCCCACACCAGCTACGAGCAGTACTTC. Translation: CATWAHTSYEQYF.

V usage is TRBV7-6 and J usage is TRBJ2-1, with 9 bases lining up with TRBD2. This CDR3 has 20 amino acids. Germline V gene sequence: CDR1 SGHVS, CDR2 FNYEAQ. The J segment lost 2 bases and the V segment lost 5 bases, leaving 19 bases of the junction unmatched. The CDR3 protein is CASSETLLAGPSEPYNEQFF. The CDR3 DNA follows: TGTGCCAGCAGCGAAACCCTACTAGCGGGCCCCTCCGAGCCCTACAATGAGCAGTTCTTC.

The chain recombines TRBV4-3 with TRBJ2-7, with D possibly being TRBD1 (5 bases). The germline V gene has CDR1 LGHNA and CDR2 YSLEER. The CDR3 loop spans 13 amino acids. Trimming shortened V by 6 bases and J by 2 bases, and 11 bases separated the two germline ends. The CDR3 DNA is TGCGCCAGCAGTCGAGACAGAGCCTACGAGCAGTACTTC. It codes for CASSRDRAYEQYF.

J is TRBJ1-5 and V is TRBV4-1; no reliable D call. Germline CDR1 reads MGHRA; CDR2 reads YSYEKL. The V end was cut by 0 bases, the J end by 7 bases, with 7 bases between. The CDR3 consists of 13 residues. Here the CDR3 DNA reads TGCGCCAGCAGCCAAGATTCATACCAGCCCCAGCATTTT. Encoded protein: CASSQDSYQPQHF.

CDR3: CASSQEVGSGTDTQYF. The CDR3 region has the DNA TGTGCCAGCAGCCAAGAGGTGGGGTCGGGGACAGATACGCAGTATTTT. This chain joins TRBV14 and TRBJ2-3, with D possibly being TRBD2 (5 bases). Per the germline V gene, CDR1 is SGHDN and CDR2 is FVKESK. This CDR3 is 16 amino acids long. The V and J ends lost 0 bases and 3 bases respectively, with 13 bases between them. The full variable domain, rest sourced from reference TRBV14 and TRBJ2-3, is EAGVTQFPSHSVIEKGQTVTLRCDPISGHDNLYWYRRVMGKEIKFLLHFVKESKQDESGMPNNRFLAERTGGTYSTLKVQPAELEDSGVYFCASSQEVGSGTDTQYFGPGTRLTVL.

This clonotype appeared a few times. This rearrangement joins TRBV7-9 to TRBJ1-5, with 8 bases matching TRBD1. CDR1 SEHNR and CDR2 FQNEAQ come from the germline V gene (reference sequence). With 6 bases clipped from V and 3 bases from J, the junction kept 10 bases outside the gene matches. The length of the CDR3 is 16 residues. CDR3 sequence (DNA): TGTGCCAGCAGAGGACCCGGACAGGGCGACAATCAGCCCCAGCATTTT. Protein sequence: CASRGPGQGDNQPQHF.

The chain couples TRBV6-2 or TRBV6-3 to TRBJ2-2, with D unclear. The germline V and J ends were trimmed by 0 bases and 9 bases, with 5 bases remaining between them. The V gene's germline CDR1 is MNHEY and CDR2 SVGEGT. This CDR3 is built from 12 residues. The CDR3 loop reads CASSYSLRELFF. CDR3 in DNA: TGTGCCAGCAGTTACTCTCTCCGGGAGCTGTTTTTT.

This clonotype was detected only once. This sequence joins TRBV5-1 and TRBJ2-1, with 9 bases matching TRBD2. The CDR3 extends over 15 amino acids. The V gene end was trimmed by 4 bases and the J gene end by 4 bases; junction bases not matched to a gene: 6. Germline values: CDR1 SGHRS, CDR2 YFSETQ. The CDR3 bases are TGCGCCAGCAGCCTAGGGACTAGCCAATACAATGAGCAGTTCTTC. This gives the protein CASSLGTSQYNEQFF.